The sequence of this T cell receptor (beta chain) was determined in a study of blood T cell repertoires in COVID-19. The wider study: Sites in the United States, Italy and Spain provided acute and convalescent COVID-19 samples. The cDNA or gDNA used as material had been derived from T cells, B-cell-depleted T cells, or PBMCs.

As processed by the authors: Estimates of nucleated cell counts were drawn from the amplification of reference gene primers. This table comes from immunoSEQ multiplex PCR, and its TCRdb copy is limited to in-frame clones, with some not included. That table gives V, J and clone size, and the DNA gave D and trimming. This table holds tens of thousands of clones, 84% found once. Source material: peripheral blood. The sequence came from a man over 45 with active or convalescent COVID-19.

The CDR3 sequence is CASGLLLPGQGYTEAFF. In DNA form, the CDR3 reads TGTGCTAGTGGTTTGTTGCTACCGGGACAGGGATACACTGAAGCTTTCTTT. The gene calls are TRBV12-5 and TRBJ1-1, with 9 bases fitting TRBD1. This CDR3 has 17 amino acids. Germline V gives CDR1 LGHNT, CDR2 FRNRAP. The junction had 10 bases not matched to a gene; V was cut back by 2 bases and J by 3 bases.